The clone carrying this T cell receptor (beta chain) occurred once. Antigen: not known. The data stem from a study of CD8+ T cells in alopecia areata. Study results and caveats: Tofacitinib significantly brought down scalp clonality and expanded CD8+ clones among top 100. Mice gave a clearer picture of TCR sharing than patients did, possibly for HLA-related reasons. A single nonresponder leaves the baseline CD8+ expansion link to response uncertain.

This CDR3 region has 13 residues. CDR1 is SEHNR, CDR2 FQNEAQ, per germline (reference sequence). Trimming left V 10 bases short and J 3 bases short, with 12 bases between. Indicated treatment: oral pan-JAK inhibitor, 5-10 mg twice daily. Alopecia areata patients provided lesional scalp punch biopsies and peripheral blood, both collected for the study. Reverse transcribed after extraction, RNA yielded cDNA as the sequencing template. Only in-frame clones appear in the TCRdb table, and some are missing; sequencing was by immunoSEQ multiplex PCR. The sample consists of roughly 140,000 clones, 82% of them appearing once.

The V call is TRBV7-9, the J call TRBJ2-2; no firm D call. This clonotype was obtained from a human donor with alopecia areata. The sample here was CD8+ T cells sorted from blood, taken at week 4, from a patient treated with tofacitinib. CDR3 bases: TGTGCCATCCCTGGGGTCGACACCGGGGAGCTGTTTTTT. Encoded protein: CAIPGVDTGELFF.